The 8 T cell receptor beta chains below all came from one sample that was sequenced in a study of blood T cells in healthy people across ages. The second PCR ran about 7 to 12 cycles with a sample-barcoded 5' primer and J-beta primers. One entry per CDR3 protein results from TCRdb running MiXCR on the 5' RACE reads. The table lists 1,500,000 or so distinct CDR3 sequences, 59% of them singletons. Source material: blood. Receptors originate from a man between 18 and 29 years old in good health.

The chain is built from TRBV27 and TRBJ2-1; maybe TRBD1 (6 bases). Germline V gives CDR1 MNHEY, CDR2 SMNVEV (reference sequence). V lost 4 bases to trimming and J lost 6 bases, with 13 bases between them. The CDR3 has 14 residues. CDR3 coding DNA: TGTGCCAGCAGTTACATCGGGACACTCAATGAGCAGTTCTTC. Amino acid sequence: CASSYIGTLNEQFF.

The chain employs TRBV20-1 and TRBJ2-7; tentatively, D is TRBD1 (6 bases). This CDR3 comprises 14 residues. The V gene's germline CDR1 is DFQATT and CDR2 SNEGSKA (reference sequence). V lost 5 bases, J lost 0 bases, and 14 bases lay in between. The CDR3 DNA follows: TGCAGTGCTCAGGTGGGACAAAGCTCCTACGAGCAGTACTTC. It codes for CSAQVGQSSYEQYF.

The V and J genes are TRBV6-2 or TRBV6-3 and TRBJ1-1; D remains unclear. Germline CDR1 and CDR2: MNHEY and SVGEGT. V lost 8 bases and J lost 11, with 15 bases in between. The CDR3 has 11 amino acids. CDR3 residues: CASHNGLEAFF. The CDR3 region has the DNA TGTGCCAGCCATAATGGGCTCGAGGCTTTCTTT.

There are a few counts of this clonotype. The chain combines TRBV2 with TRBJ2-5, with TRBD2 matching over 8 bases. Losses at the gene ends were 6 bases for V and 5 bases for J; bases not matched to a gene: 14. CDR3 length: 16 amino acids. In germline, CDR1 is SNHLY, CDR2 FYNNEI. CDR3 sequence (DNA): TGTGCCAGCAGGGACAAAGCGGGAGCTTTGGAGGAGACCCAGTACTTC. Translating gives CASRDKAGALEETQYF.

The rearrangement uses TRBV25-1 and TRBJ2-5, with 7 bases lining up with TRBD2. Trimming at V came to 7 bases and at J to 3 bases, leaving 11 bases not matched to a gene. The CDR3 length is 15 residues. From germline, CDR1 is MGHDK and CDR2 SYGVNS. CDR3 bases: TGTGCCAGCACTGCAAGGGAGGGGAATAAAGAGACCCAGTACTTC. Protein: CASTAREGNKETQYF. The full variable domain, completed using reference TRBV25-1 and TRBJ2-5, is EADIYQTPRYLVIGTGKKITLECSQTMGHDKMYWYQQDPGMELHLIHYSYGVNSTEKGDLSSESTVSRIRTEHFPLTLESARPSHTSQYLCASTAREGNKETQYFGPGTRLLVL.

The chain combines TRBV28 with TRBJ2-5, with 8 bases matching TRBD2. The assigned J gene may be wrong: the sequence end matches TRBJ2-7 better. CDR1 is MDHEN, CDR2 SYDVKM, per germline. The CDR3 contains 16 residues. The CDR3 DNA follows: TGTGCCAGCAGCCTACCAGCGGGGGCGAACCCATACGAGCAGTACTTC. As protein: CASSLPAGANPYEQYF.

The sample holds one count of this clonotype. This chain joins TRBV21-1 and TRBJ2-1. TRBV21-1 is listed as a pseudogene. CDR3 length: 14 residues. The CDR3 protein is CASSRVCVTNEQFF. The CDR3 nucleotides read TGTGCCAGCAGCAGGGTATGTGTTACCAATGAGCAGTTCTTC.

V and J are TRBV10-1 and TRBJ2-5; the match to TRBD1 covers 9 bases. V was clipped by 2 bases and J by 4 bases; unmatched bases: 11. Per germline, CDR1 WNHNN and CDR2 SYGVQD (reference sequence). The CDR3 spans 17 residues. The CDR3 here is CASSETRTGAAGETQYF. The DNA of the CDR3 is TGCGCCAGCAGTGAGACAAGGACAGGGGCGGCTGGAGAGACCCAGTACTTC.